This entry concerns a single TCR beta chain. Germline V lookup: CDR1 SGHTA, CDR2 FQGNSA. The CDR3 is 16 amino acids. Trimming left V 3 bases short and J 3 bases short, with 18 bases between. Seattle patients were enrolled during active infection and followed longitudinally. This sample stems from a study of blood T cell repertoires in COVID-19. Generated by immunoSEQ multiplex PCR, the TCRdb table keeps only in-frame clones and is missing some. The sample holds about 100,000 clones, roughly 87% seen once. The V and J genes are TRBV7-2 and TRBJ2-7; possible D gene TRBD1, 6 bases. The clonotype originates from a man aged 18 to 30 with COVID-19, enrolled during active disease. The specimen was peripheral blood. CDR3 protein: CASSFKTGHLIYEQYF. The CDR3 coding sequence is TGTGCCAGCAGCTTCAAGACGGGACACCTGATCTACGAGCAGTACTTC.